Sequencing of this T cell receptor beta chain was carried out in a study of T cell changes during pregnancy in multiple sclerosis. Per the germline V gene, CDR1 is SNHLY and CDR2 is FYNNEI. Trimming at V came to 10 bases and at J to 7 bases, leaving 6 bases not matched to a gene. This CDR3 has 11 residues. This clone was recorded only once. Method: immunoSEQ multiplex PCR; TCRdb's copy keeps in-frame clones and lacks some. The table lists about 43,000 clones, roughly 93% of them singletons. The chain has TRBV2 and TRBJ1-2; 7 nucleotides line up with TRBD1. This clonotype originated in a female donor with multiple sclerosis, enrolled in a pregnancy study. What was sequenced was PBMCs (not recorded whether the cells were cultured). CDR3 sequence: CANGQVLGYTF. The CDR3 bases are TGTGCCAACGGACAGGTGCTTGGCTACACCTTC.